Below, 2 T cell receptor beta chains from the same sample are listed, as sequenced in a study of blood T cell repertoires in COVID-19. Assay: immunoSEQ multiplex PCR; the TCRdb copy retains only in-frame clones and omits some. The sample contains 130,000 to 150,000 clones, around 84% of which appear only once. Sequencing used peripheral blood. These receptors were taken from a human donor with acute or convalescent COVID-19. The donor label of this sample is uncertain.

This chain uses TRBV6-2 or TRBV6-3 with TRBJ2-7, with TRBD2 matching over 9 bases. Trimming took 4 bases from V and 5 from J; bases not matched to a gene: 9. CDR1 MNHEY and CDR2 SVGEGT come from the germline V gene. CDR3 size: 15 residues. The CDR3 nucleotides are TGTGCCAGCAGTTCCATAGGGACTAGCCGCCACGAGCAGTACGTC. Translating it yields CASSSIGTSRHEQYV.

The genes are TRBV10-3 and TRBJ1-3; D might be TRBD1 (5 bases). Per the germline V gene, CDR1 is ENHRY and CDR2 is SYGVKD. This CDR3 is 15 amino acids long. The germline V and J ends were trimmed by 5 bases and 0 bases, with 11 bases remaining between them. The chain's CDR3 is CAISKQTVSGNTIYF. DNA for the CDR3: TGTGCCATCAGTAAACAGACAGTCTCTGGAAACACCATATATTTT.